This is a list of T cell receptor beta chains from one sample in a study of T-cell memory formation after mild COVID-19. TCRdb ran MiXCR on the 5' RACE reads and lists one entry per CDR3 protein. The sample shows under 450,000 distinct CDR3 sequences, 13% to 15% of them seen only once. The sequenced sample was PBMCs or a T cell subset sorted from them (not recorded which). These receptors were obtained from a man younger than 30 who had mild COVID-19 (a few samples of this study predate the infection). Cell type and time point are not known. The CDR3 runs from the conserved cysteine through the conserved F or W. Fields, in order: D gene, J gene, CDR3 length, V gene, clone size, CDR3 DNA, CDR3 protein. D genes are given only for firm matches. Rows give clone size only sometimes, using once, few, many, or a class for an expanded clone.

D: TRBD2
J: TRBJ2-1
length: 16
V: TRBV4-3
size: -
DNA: TGCGCCAGCAGCCATAGCAGCCTAGCGGGGGGGGGTGAGCAGTTCTTC
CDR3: CASSHSSLAGGGEQFF

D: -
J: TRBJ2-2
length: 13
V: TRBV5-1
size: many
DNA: TGCGCCAGCAAGGTGGGGAACACCGGGGAGCTGTTTTTT
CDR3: CASKVGNTGELFF

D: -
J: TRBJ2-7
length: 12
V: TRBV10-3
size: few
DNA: TGTGCCACCGGAATGGGGCTGGCCGAGCAGTACTTC
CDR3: CATGMGLAEQYF

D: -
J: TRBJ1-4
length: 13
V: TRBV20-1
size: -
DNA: TGCAGTGCTAGGTGGGGGTACAATGAAAAACTGTTTTTT
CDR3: CSARWGYNEKLFF

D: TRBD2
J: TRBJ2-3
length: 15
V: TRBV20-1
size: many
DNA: TGCAGTGCTGCAAGAGCGGGGGGGGGCACAGATACGCAGTATTTT
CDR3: CSAARAGGGTDTQYF

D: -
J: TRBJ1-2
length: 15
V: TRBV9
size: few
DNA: TGTGCCAGCAGCGACCCCAGGACGGGTACGGTTGGCTACACCTTC
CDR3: CASSDPRTGTVGYTF

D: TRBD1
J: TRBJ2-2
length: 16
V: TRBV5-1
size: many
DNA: TGCGCCAGCAGCGTCGCTGACAGGGTCCGGACCGGGGAGCTGTTTTTT
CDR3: CASSVADRVRTGELFF

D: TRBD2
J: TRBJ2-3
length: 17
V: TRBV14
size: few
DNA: TGTGCCAGCAGCCGACTAGCGGGGGGGCGGAGCGCAGATACGCAGTATTTT
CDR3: CASSRLAGGRSADTQYF

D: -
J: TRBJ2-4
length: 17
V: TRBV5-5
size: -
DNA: TGTGCCAGCAGCTTGGGGGGCGGGATAGCAGGCAAAAACATTCAGTACTTC
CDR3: CASSLGGGIAGKNIQYF

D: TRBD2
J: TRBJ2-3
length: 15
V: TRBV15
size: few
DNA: TGTGCCACATCCCCCCGAAACGGGGGGGCTGATACGCAGTATTTT
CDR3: CATSPRNGGADTQYF

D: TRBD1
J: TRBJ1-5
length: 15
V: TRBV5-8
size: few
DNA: TGTGCCAGCAGCTTGATACAGGGGGCCAATCAGCCCCAGCATTTT
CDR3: CASSLIQGANQPQHF

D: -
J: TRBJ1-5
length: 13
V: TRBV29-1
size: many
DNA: TGCAGCGTTGAATTCGATAGCAATCAGCCCCAGCATTTT
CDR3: CSVEFDSNQPQHF

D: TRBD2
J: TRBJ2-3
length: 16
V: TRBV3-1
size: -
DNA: TGTGCCAGCAGCGCATTTCGACTAGCGGGAACAGATACGCAGTATTTT
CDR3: CASSAFRLAGTDTQYF

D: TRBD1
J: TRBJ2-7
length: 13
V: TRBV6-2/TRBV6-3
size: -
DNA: TGTGCCAGCACCAGGGACAGGCGTCGGGAGCAGTACTTC
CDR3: CASTRDRRREQYF

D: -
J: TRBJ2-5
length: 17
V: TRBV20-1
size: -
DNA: TGCAGTGCTAGAGATGTAAAGGGGAGCGGCGTATCTGAGACCCAGTACTTC
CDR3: CSARDVKGSGVSETQYF

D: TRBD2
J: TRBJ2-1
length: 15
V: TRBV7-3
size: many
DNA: TGTGCCAGCAGCACACTAGCGGGGGGATACAATGAGCAGTTCTTC
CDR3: CASSTLAGGYNEQFF

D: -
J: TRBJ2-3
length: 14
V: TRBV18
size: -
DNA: TGTGCCAGCTCACGGTCCGTTCCCGCAGATACGCAGTATTTT
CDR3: CASSRSVPADTQYF

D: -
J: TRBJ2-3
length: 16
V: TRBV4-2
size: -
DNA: TGTGCCAGCAGCCAAAACCCGGGACTGGACACAGATACGCAGTATTTT
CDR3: CASSQNPGLDTDTQYF

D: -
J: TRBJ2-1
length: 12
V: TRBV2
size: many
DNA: TGTGCAAAGGGAGGGGGGGCCGAAGAGCAGTTCTTC
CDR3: CAKGGGAEEQFF

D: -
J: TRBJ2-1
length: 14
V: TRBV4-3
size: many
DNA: TGCGCCAGCAGCCAAGAGGGTTGGGGGAATGAGCAGTTCTTC
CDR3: CASSQEGWGNEQFF

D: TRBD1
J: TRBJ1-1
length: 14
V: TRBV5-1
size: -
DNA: TGCGCCAGCAGCTCGGGGACAGGCATCACTGAAGCTTTCTTT
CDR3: CASSSGTGITEAFF

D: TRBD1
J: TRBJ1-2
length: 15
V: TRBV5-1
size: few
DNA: TGCGCCAGCAGGCGGGATCAGGGGGCATACTATGGCTACACCTTC
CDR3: CASRRDQGAYYGYTF

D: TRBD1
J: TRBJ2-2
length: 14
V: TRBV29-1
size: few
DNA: TGCAGCGCCGGGACAGGGGGCGGATTCGGGGAGCTGTTTTTT
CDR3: CSAGTGGGFGELFF

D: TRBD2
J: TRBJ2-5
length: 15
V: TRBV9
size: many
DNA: TGTGCCAGCAGCGTAGGCCCTAGCGGGTCGGAGACCCAGTACTTC
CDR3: CASSVGPSGSETQYF

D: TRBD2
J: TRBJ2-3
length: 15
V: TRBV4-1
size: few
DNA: TGCGCCAGCAGCCAGGGGACTAGAACTACAGATACGCAGTATTTT
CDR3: CASSQGTRTTDTQYF

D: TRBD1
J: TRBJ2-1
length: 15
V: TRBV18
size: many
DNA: TGTGCCAGCTCACCAGAGCAGGGGGCGATAAGTGAGCAGTTCTTC
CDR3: CASSPEQGAISEQFF

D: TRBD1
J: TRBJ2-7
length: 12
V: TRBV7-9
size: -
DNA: TGTGCCAGCCAGGGACAGGGCAACGAGCAGTACTTC
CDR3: CASQGQGNEQYF

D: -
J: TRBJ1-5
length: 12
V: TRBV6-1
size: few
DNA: TGTGCCAGCAGTGTACACGGTCAGCCCCAGCATTTT
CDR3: CASSVHGQPQHF

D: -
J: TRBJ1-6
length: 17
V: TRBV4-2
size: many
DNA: TGTGCCAGCAGCCCGAGCGGCAGCCGCTCCTATAATTCACCCCTCCACTTT
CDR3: CASSPSGSRSYNSPLHF

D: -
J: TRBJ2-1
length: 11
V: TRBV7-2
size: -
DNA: TGTGCCAGCAGTAGAAGGGGGTTACAGTTCTTC
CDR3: CASSRRGLQFF

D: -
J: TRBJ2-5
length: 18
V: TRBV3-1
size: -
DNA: TGTGCCAGCAGCCCCCCGGGTCCCCCAGAAAGGAACCAAGAGACCCAGTACTTC
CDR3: CASSPPGPPERNQETQYF

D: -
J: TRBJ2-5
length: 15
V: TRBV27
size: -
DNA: TGTGCCAGCAGCTTATATGGGGGGGGCCTAGAGACCCAGTACTTC
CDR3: CASSLYGGGLETQYF

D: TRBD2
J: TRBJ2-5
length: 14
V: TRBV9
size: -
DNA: TGTGCCAGCAGCGTCCGGGGCGGGGGTGAGACCCAGTACTTC
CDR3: CASSVRGGGETQYF

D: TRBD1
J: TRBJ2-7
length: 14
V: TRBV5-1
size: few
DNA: TGCGCCAGCAGCCCGGGGACAGGCGACCTAGGGCAGTACTTC
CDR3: CASSPGTGDLGQYF

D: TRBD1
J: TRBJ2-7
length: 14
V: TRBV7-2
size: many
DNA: TGTGCCAGCAGCCAAAGACAGGGCTCCTACGAGCAGTACTTC
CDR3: CASSQRQGSYEQYF

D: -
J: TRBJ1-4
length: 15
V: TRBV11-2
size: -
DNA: TGTGCCAGCAGCTGGCGGGGGAGGACTAATGAAAAACTGTTTTTT
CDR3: CASSWRGRTNEKLFF

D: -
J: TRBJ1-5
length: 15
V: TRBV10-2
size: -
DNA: TGCGCCAGCAGTGAGGCTGGTCTTGGCAATCAGCCCCAGCATTTT
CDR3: CASSEAGLGNQPQHF

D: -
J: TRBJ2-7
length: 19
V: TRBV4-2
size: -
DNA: TGTGCCAGCAGCCAAGAGGAGGGACTGCTAACACCAGACGAGGGCGAGCAGTACTTC
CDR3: CASSQEEGLLTPDEGEQYF

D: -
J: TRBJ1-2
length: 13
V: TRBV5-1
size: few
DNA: TGCGCCAGCAGCTTGAGCTGGCAGGATGGCTACACCTTC
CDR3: CASSLSWQDGYTF

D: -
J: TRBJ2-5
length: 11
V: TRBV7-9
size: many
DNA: TGTGCCAGCAGCTTAAGGGACAAGCGGTACTTC
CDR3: CASSLRDKRYF

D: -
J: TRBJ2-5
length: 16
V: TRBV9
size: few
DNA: TGTGCCAGCAGCGTATCGGGGGCGGGGTACCAAGAGACCCAGTACTTC
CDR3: CASSVSGAGYQETQYF